The 13 T cell receptor beta chains below all came from one sample that was sequenced in a study of blood T cell repertoires in COVID-19. Profiled with immunoSEQ multiplex PCR; TCRdb holds only in-frame clones, not every one. The sample lists under 30,000 clones, approximately 88% occurring once. The source material was peripheral blood. Every receptor here comes from an elderly man with active COVID-19.

CDR3 DNA: TGTGCCAGCTCCACACAGGGGAATAACTATGGCTACACCTTC. It codes for CASSTQGNNYGYTF. The genes are TRBV18 and TRBJ1-2; 7 bases match TRBD1. This CDR3 region has 14 residues. Germline V gene lookup returns CDR1 KGHSH and CDR2 LQKENI. After removal of 6 bases from V and 1 base from J, the junction contained 5 bases not matched to a gene.

This rearrangement joins TRBV3-1 (or the pseudogene TRBV3-2) to TRBJ2-3; 11 positions match TRBD1. This CDR3 has 16 residues. J gave up 1 base and V 4 bases, and 4 bases lay outside the gene matches. CDR1 and CDR2 (germline): LGHDT, YNNKEL (reference sequence). In DNA form, the CDR3 reads TGTGCCAGCAGCCTCAGGACAGGGGGCGGCACAGATACGCAGTATTTT. Translation gives CASSLRTGGGTDTQYF.

This chain links TRBV2 with TRBJ2-3; D not certain. V lost 4 bases and J lost 0, with 14 bases in between. This CDR3 comprises 16 residues. In germline, CDR1 is SNHLY, CDR2 FYNNEI. The CDR3 DNA sequence: TGTGCCAGCAGTGGAAACGCAGGCAGAAGCACAGATACGCAGTATTTT. It encodes CASSGNAGRSTDTQYF.

The count of this clone is one. The J gene is TRBJ2-5, the V gene TRBV3-1 (or the pseudogene TRBV3-2), with D uncertain. The length of the CDR3 is 11 residues. V gave up 2 bases and J gave up 7 bases, with 5 bases separating them. Germline V gene data show CDR1 as LGHDT and CDR2 as YNNKEL (reference sequence). CDR3 loop: CASSQQWTQYF. The CDR3 bases are TGTGCCAGCAGCCAACAATGGACCCAGTACTTC.

The CDR3 bases are TGCGCCAGCAGCCAAGAGAGTTTAGCGGGGGGCGGTTACACCGGGGAGCTGTTTTTT. As protein: CASSQESLAGGGYTGELFF. This sequence joins TRBV4-1 and TRBJ2-2, with 10 bases that match TRBD2. The germline CDR1 and CDR2 sequences are MGHRA and YSYEKL. The CDR3 covers 19 residues. Trimming at V came to 0 bases and at J to 3 bases, leaving 10 bases not matched to a gene.

CDR3 region: CASSLQGVGGNQPQHF. The DNA for the CDR3 is TGTGCCAGCAGCCTCCAAGGGGTAGGGGGCAATCAGCCCCAGCATTTT. The gene calls are TRBV7-8 and TRBJ1-5, with D possibly TRBD1 on 5 matching bases. Germline assignment: CDR1 SGHVS and CDR2 FQNEAQ. V was cut by 5 bases and J by 2 bases, with 16 bases left in between. The CDR3 covers 16 residues.

V is TRBV6-5 and J is TRBJ1-6, with D possibly matching TRBD1 (5 bases). Per germline, CDR1 MNHEY and CDR2 SVGAGI. The CDR3 runs 13 residues. V was pared by 6 bases and J by 7 bases, with 10 bases between. Written as DNA, the CDR3 is TGTGCCAGCAGACCGAGACAGAATTCACCCCTCCACTTT. As protein: CASRPRQNSPLHF.

CDR3 DNA: TGTGCCAGCAGCGACAGGGTTAGGGAAAAAAACATTCAGTACTTC. Amino acids: CASSDRVREKNIQYF. The V gene is TRBV2, the J gene TRBJ2-4; the match to TRBD1 covers 7 bases. The germline V gene has CDR1 SNHLY and CDR2 FYNNEI. V lost 6 bases to trimming and J lost 4 bases; unmatched junction nucleotides: 9. The CDR3 sequence is 15 residues long.

V is TRBV19 and J is TRBJ1-4; D perhaps matches TRBD1 (5 bases). The germline gives CDR1 LNHDA, CDR2 SQIVND (reference sequence). Trimming removed 2 bases at V and 5 bases at J, with 9 bases between. This CDR3 comprises 14 residues. This CDR3 reads CASSIQGLNEKLFF. CDR3 bases: TGTGCCAGTAGTATACAGGGCTTGAATGAAAAACTGTTTTTT.

This clone has just one count. The gene calls are TRBV28 and TRBJ2-2; 7 positions match TRBD2. The germline CDR1 and CDR2 sequences are MDHEN and SYDVKM. The CDR3 spans 17 residues. The V and J ends lost 8 bases and 3 bases, in that order; junction bases with no gene match: 15. CDR3 DNA sequence: TGTGCCAGCGGATCTGGGGGGGTAAACGGGGACACCGGGGAGCTGTTTTTT. Protein sequence: CASGSGGVNGDTGELFF.

The V and J genes are TRBV19 and TRBJ2-5; maybe TRBD2 (6 bases). The germline gives CDR1 LNHDA, CDR2 SQIVND (reference sequence). The CDR3 is 14 amino acids. The germline V and J ends were trimmed by 5 bases and 2 bases, with 12 bases remaining between them. CDR3 region: CASSQPGVQETQYF. CDR3 coding DNA: TGTGCCAGTAGTCAACCGGGGGTTCAAGAGACCCAGTACTTC. Combining the CDR3 with reference TRBV19 and TRBJ2-5 gives the whole variable domain DGGITQSPKYLFRKEGQNVTLSCEQNLNHDAMYWYRQDPGQGLRLIYYSQIVNDFQKGDIAEGYSVSREKKESFPLTVTSAQKNPTAFYLCASSQPGVQETQYFGPGTRLLVL.

CDR3 nucleotide sequence: TGTGCCAGCAGTTTATATGGACGGACTAGCACAGATACGCAGTATTTT. It yields the protein CASSLYGRTSTDTQYF. The V call is TRBV27, the J call TRBJ2-3; perhaps TRBD2 as D (5 bases). Germline CDR1 reads MNHEY; CDR2 reads SMNVEV (reference sequence). The CDR3 is 16 amino acids. V shed 1 base and J shed 0 bases, with 11 bases lying between them.

The chain employs TRBV5-1 and TRBJ2-7, with 10 positions matching TRBD1. The ends lost 4 bases at V and 3 bases at J; junction bases unmatched: 7. The CDR3 sequence is 15 residues long. The germline V gene has CDR1 SGHRS and CDR2 YFSETQ. CDR3 sequence reads: CASSVRQGAHYEQYF. The CDR3 DNA follows: TGCGCCAGCAGCGTAAGACAGGGGGCCCACTACGAGCAGTACTTC.